One sample yielded the 28 T cell receptor beta chains listed below, sequenced in a study of early T cells in non-severe SARS-CoV-2 infection. TCRdb processed the 5' RACE reads anew with MiXCR; each CDR3 protein has one entry. The top ten hold 12% of the sample, which has 80,000 or so distinct CDR3 sequences, over 9% seen once. This specimen was whole blood, taken at baseline. These receptors were taken from an adult who was a healthcare worker with PCR-confirmed SARS-CoV-2 infection or an uninfected control (not recorded which).

V and J are TRBV11-1 and TRBJ2-1; 9 nucleotides align to TRBD2. Germline V gene data show CDR1 as SGHAT and CDR2 as FQDESV (reference sequence). This CDR3 is built from 14 residues. The trim removed 2 bases at V and 8 bases at J, leaving 4 bases unmatched. The CDR3 reads CASSLRTSAHEQFF. DNA for the CDR3: TGTGCCAGCAGCTTACGGACTAGCGCCCATGAGCAGTTCTTC.

This clonotype was detected a few times. This rearrangement joins TRBV3-1 to TRBJ2-2; D perhaps matches TRBD2 (6 bases). Germline V gene sequence: CDR1 LGHDT, CDR2 YNNKEL (reference sequence). V gave up 2 bases and J gave up 2 bases, with 9 bases separating them. The CDR3 is 15 amino acids. The CDR3 sequence: CASSQWRGNTGELFF. As DNA, the CDR3 is TGTGCCAGCAGCCAATGGAGGGGAAACACCGGGGAGCTGTTTTTT.

Only a few counts were recorded for this clonotype. The chain has TRBV5-1 and TRBJ1-1, with TRBD1 identical over 8 bases. CDR3 size: 14 residues. With V trimmed by 5 bases and J by 4 bases, 7 bases remained unmatched. The germline gives CDR1 SGHRS, CDR2 YFSETQ. The CDR3 sequence is CASRVQGDSTEAFF. The CDR3 DNA is TGCGCCAGCAGAGTACAGGGGGATAGCACTGAAGCTTTCTTT.

This clonotype was found many times. The chain employs TRBV7-9 and TRBJ2-1; 14 positions match TRBD2. V shed 7 bases and J 9 bases; nucleotides not matched to a gene: 23. The length of the CDR3 is 20 residues. Germline CDR1 reads SEHNR; CDR2 reads FQNEAQ (reference sequence). The CDR3 loop is CASTPPISTSGGARVREQFF. In DNA form, the CDR3 reads TGTGCCAGCACCCCGCCGATTTCGACTAGCGGGGGGGCGAGGGTGCGTGAGCAGTTCTTC.

V usage is TRBV19 and J usage is TRBJ1-6; 7 nucleotides align to TRBD1. This CDR3 has 16 amino acids. V lost 6 bases to trimming and J lost 6 bases; unmatched junction nucleotides: 11. CDR1 is LNHDA, CDR2 SQIVND, per germline (reference sequence). The CDR3 loop reads CASREGRGPTNSPLHF. CDR3 nucleotides: TGTGCCAGTAGAGAAGGGAGGGGGCCTACTAATTCACCCCTCCACTTT.

There are a few counts of this clonotype. The chain joins TRBV18 to TRBJ1-3, with unresolved D. In germline, CDR1 is KGHSH, CDR2 LQKENI. This CDR3 contains 15 residues. V lost 2 bases and J 0 bases, leaving 8 bases between the germline ends. Written as DNA, the CDR3 is TGTGCCAGCTCACCAGGACGGGCCTCTGGAAACACCATATATTTT. The encoded protein is CASSPGRASGNTIYF.

This clonotype appeared many times. The chain employs TRBV28 and TRBJ2-5; D tentatively reads TRBD1 or TRBD2 (5 bases each). There are 13 residues in the CDR3. Germline V gene lookup returns CDR1 MDHEN and CDR2 SYDVKM. V lost 2 bases and J 4 bases, leaving 8 bases between the germline ends. For the CDR3, the DNA is TGTGCCAGCAGTTTACCGGGGCCAGAGACCCAGTACTTC. As protein: CASSLPGPETQYF.

This clonotype showed up many times. This chain links TRBV11-2 with TRBJ2-5, with D hard to call. In germline, CDR1 is SGHAT, CDR2 FQNNGV. CDR3 length: 13 residues. V lost 0 bases, J lost 0 bases, and 2 bases lay in between. The CDR3: CASSLEYQETQYF. In DNA, the CDR3 is TGTGCCAGCAGCTTAGAATACCAAGAGACCCAGTACTTC.

This clonotype was counted many times. J is TRBJ2-1 and V is TRBV7-7, with D possibly matching TRBD2 (6 bases). The CDR3 contains 13 residues. CDR1 is SSHAT and CDR2 is FNYEAQ in the germline V gene (reference sequence). The V end was cut by 1 base, the J end by 6 bases, with 7 bases between. CDR3: CASSLEAGNEQFF. The DNA of the CDR3 is TGTGCCAGCAGCTTAGAAGCGGGCAATGAGCAGTTCTTC. The full variable domain, in which reference TRBV7-7 and TRBJ2-1 provide the parts outside the CDR3, is GAGVSQSPRYKVTKRGQDVTLRCDPISSHATLYWYQQALGQGPEFLTYFNYEAQPDKSGLPSDRFSAERPEGSISTLTIQRTEQRDSAMYRCASSLEAGNEQFFGPGTRLTVL.

This clonotype appeared many times. This sequence joins TRBV20-1 and TRBJ1-5; TRBD1 agrees at 8 bases. The CDR3 loop spans 12 amino acids. Looked up from germline, CDR1 is DFQATT and CDR2 is SNEGSKA (reference sequence). V shed 5 bases and J 7 bases; nucleotides not matched to a gene: 4. The DNA of the CDR3 is TGCAGTGCTTCAGGGGGCGTCCAGCCCCAGCATTTT. Residues: CSASGGVQPQHF.

Many counts were recorded for this clonotype. The chain uses TRBV7-7 and TRBJ1-5; perhaps TRBD1 as D (5 bases). The CDR3 sequence is 17 residues long. The germline gives CDR1 SSHAT, CDR2 FNYEAQ (reference sequence). Trimming removed 2 bases at V and 4 bases at J, with 18 bases between. In nucleotides, the CDR3 is TGTGCCAGCAGCTTAAGGCGGACTCAGGGAGGAAATCAGCCCCAGCATTTT. Its translation is CASSLRRTQGGNQPQHF.

In its sample, this clonotype was seen a few times. V usage is TRBV29-1 and J usage is TRBJ1-1, with D maybe TRBD1 (6 bases). Per the germline V gene, CDR1 is SQVTM and CDR2 is ANQGSEA. The CDR3 is 12 amino acids. V was cut by 3 bases and J by 6 bases, with 11 bases left in between. The CDR3 DNA sequence: TGCAGCGTTGATCGACAGGTCGCTGAAGCTTTCTTT. Protein: CSVDRQVAEAFF.

A few counts support this clonotype. This chain uses TRBV18 with TRBJ1-2; D is unresolved. Germline V gene data show CDR1 as KGHSH and CDR2 as LQKENI. V shed 3 bases and J shed 4 bases, with 12 bases lying between them. The CDR3 has 14 residues. The CDR3 loop is CASSPPGNGYGYTF. CDR3 DNA sequence: TGTGCCAGCTCACCCCCGGGAAACGGCTATGGCTACACCTTC.

This clonotype was detected ten times or more. The CDR3 sequence: CASSQGQPAYEQYF. In DNA form, the CDR3 reads TGTGCCAGCAGCCAAGGACAGCCCGCCTACGAGCAGTACTTC. V and J are TRBV3-1 and TRBJ2-7; weak D call: TRBD1 (5 bases). The CDR3 runs 14 residues. V was clipped by 1 base and J by 2 bases, with 9 bases between them. Germline loops: CDR1 LGHDT, CDR2 YNNKEL (reference sequence).

The chain links TRBV5-5 to TRBJ1-1; D not resolved. The CDR3 runs to 16 residues. The germline V gene encodes CDR1 SGHKS and CDR2 YYEKEE (reference sequence). Deletions cut 0 bases from V and 2 bases from J, with 14 bases between. The CDR3 DNA follows: TGTGCCAGCAGCTTGGAGTTGGCGGGGAGAAACACTGAAGCTTTCTTT. Translating gives CASSLELAGRNTEAFF.

The J gene is TRBJ2-7, the V gene TRBV7-9; TRBD1 matches 9 bases. Per the germline V gene, CDR1 is SEHNR and CDR2 is FQNEAQ (reference sequence). CDR3 size: 15 residues. V was pared by 5 bases and J by 3 bases, with 8 bases of the junction left unmatched. The CDR3: CASSDLGQGNYEQYF. CDR3 nucleotides: TGTGCCAGCAGCGACCTCGGACAGGGGAACTACGAGCAGTACTTC.

In its sample, this clonotype was seen many times. The chain has TRBV28 and TRBJ1-2; 7 bases line up with TRBD1. The junction had 3 bases not matched to a gene; V was cut back by 6 bases and J by 8 bases. Per the germline V gene, CDR1 is MDHEN and CDR2 is SYDVKM. The CDR3 length is 11 residues. The CDR3 is CASRTGQGYTF. CDR3 in DNA: TGTGCCAGCAGAACGGGACAGGGCTACACCTTC.

The V call is TRBV4-1, the J call TRBJ1-4, with D perhaps TRBD1 (5 bases). Germline values: CDR1 MGHRA, CDR2 YSYEKL. The CDR3 has 13 amino acids. The V end was cut by 1 base, the J end by 8 bases, with 8 bases between. This chain's CDR3 is CASSQADSEKLFF. The CDR3 DNA reads as TGCGCCAGCAGCCAAGCCGACAGCGAAAAACTGTTTTTT.

This clonotype was picked up a small number of times. This chain joins TRBV27 and TRBJ2-5; 11 bases match TRBD1. This CDR3 region has 13 residues. V lost 11 bases to trimming and J lost 7 bases; unmatched junction nucleotides: 9. Germline values: CDR1 MNHEY, CDR2 SMNVEV (reference sequence). CDR3 in amino acids: CASRTGGSGTQYF. CDR3 in DNA: TGTGCCTCCAGGACAGGGGGCTCAGGGACCCAGTACTTC.

This clonotype was observed at least ten times. This rearrangement joins TRBV27 to TRBJ1-3; D may be TRBD1 (6 bases). This CDR3 is 15 amino acids long. The V and J ends lost 3 bases and 2 bases respectively, with 11 bases between them. The germline gives CDR1 MNHEY, CDR2 SMNVEV (reference sequence). This chain's CDR3 is CASSFRGGTGNTIYF. For the CDR3, the DNA is TGTGCCAGCAGTTTTCGTGGGGGCACTGGAAACACCATATATTTT.

This clonotype was counted ten times or more. The CDR3 loop reads CASSSPGQGVPLHF. The CDR3 DNA follows: TGTGCCAGCAGCTCTCCGGGACAGGGTGTTCCCCTCCACTTT. The chain couples TRBV7-2 to TRBJ1-6; 9 positions agree with TRBD1. Germline lookup yields CDR1 SGHTA and CDR2 FQGNSA. Losses at the gene ends were 4 bases for V and 13 bases for J; bases not matched to a gene: 8. There are 14 residues in the CDR3.

This clonotype was seen a few times. The CDR3 sequence is CASSYTPWDSPLHF. CDR3 nucleotides: TGTGCCAGCAGTTACACACCCTGGGATTCACCCCTCCACTTT. The V call is TRBV6-5, the J call TRBJ1-6, with no clear D. This CDR3 comprises 14 residues. Germline CDR1 MNHEY, CDR2 SVGAGI. V lost 2 bases to trimming and J lost 8 bases, with 10 bases between them.

The table lists this clonotype with a few counts. The rearrangement links TRBV6-1 to TRBJ1-5; the D is unclear. Per the germline V gene, CDR1 is MNHNS and CDR2 is SASEGT. The ends were cut back, 10 bases at V and 4 bases at J, with 17 bases in the middle. The CDR3 spans 14 residues. CDR3 loop: CATSRHTRNQPQHF. In DNA form, the CDR3 reads TGTGCCACTTCGAGGCACACCCGAAATCAGCCCCAGCATTTT.

In this sample, this clonotype turned up once. CDR3 sequence reads: CATRGTGGYEQYF. The DNA for the CDR3 is TGTGCCACCCGAGGGACGGGGGGCTACGAGCAGTACTTC. The chain carries TRBV10-3 and TRBJ2-7; 7 bases align to TRBD2. CDR3 length equals 13 residues. Looked up from germline, CDR1 is ENHRY and CDR2 is SYGVKD. V shed 10 bases, J shed 3 bases, and the junction held 9 bases outside the gene matches.

This chain joins TRBV11-1 and TRBJ2-7; weak D call: TRBD1 (6 bases). The V gene lost 5 bases and the J gene lost 2 bases, with 13 bases spanning the gap. Per the germline V gene, CDR1 is SGHAT and CDR2 is FQDESV (reference sequence). This CDR3 comprises 14 residues. CDR3 region: CASSKRQVPYEQYF. DNA of the CDR3: TGTGCCAGCAGCAAACGACAGGTTCCCTACGAGCAGTACTTC.

The rearrangement links TRBV30 to TRBJ1-1, with D perhaps matching TRBD1 (6 bases). The CDR3 consists of 13 residues. Germline-derived CDR1 and CDR2 are GTSNPN and SVGIG (reference sequence). With 2 bases removed from V and 4 bases from J, the gap between germline ends came to 11 bases. CDR3 loop: CAWSTGRGTEAFF. The DNA for the CDR3 is TGTGCCTGGAGTACTGGCAGGGGCACTGAAGCTTTCTTT.

This clonotype was counted a few times. The chain employs TRBV19 and TRBJ2-5; 7 nucleotides align to TRBD1. Germline-derived CDR1 and CDR2 are LNHDA and SQIVND (reference sequence). J gave up 7 bases and V 6 bases, and 2 bases lay outside the gene matches. This CDR3 is 11 amino acids long. CDR3 DNA: TGTGCCAGTAGGACAGGGAGGACCCAGTACTTC. Protein sequence: CASRTGRTQYF.

This clonotype was seen a few times. The CDR3 sequence is CSVGTSGPTNTGELFF. The CDR3 DNA reads TGCAGCGTTGGGACTAGCGGGCCGACGAACACCGGGGAGCTGTTTTTT. V usage is TRBV29-1 and J usage is TRBJ2-2; 11 bases are a match to TRBD2. The CDR3 has 16 residues. Germline CDR1 reads SQVTM; CDR2 reads ANQGSEA. The junction had 4 bases not matched to a gene; V was cut back by 4 bases and J by 0 bases.